This T cell receptor beta chain appears in the sequencing data of a study of PD-1 blockade in classical Hodgkin lymphoma (dated by TCRdb to 2020 to 2022). Background on the whole study: Nivolumab dosing was 3 mg/kg intravenously every 2 weeks, continuing until either disease progression or unacceptable toxicity. To define a peripheral blood immune signature of response to PD-1 blockade in classical Hodgkin lymphoma, the study combined TCR beta sequencing with CyTOF. Study-wide findings and limitations: The study was restricted to a single clinical trial cohort, and the causes of repertoire differences, possibly disease activity or prior therapy, were left undefined. CD4+ but not CD8+ TCR diversity rose significantly by C4D1 (p=0.0027 vs p=0.16), most apparent in complete responders (p=0.02). Baseline TCR diversity was reported to be lower in newly diagnosed patients than in healthy donors, and even lower in relapsed/refractory patients. Trial patients with a complete response had baseline diversity similar to that of newly diagnosed patients, while partial responders and progressors had significantly lower diversity. Diversity was lower in patients who began nivolumab less than 1 year after ASCT, so these patients were left out of later analyses to avoid confounding by immune reconstitution.

The Qiagen DNeasy kit was used to extract genomic DNA both from unsorted PBMCs and from the negatively selected CD4+ and CD8+ fractions. Amplification of TCR beta CDR3 regions was done by immunoSEQ multiplex PCR with primers that anneal to V and J segments. A synthetic immune receptor repertoire was used to minimize amplification bias, and any remaining bias was removed computationally after sequencing. The original methods were these. Repertoire diversity was quantified as the Shannon entropy index using custom Python scripts. Unsorted, CD4+ and CD8+ repertoires were analyzed separately, except for combined analyses in which CD4+ and CD8+ sequences were merged in silico. A clone was considered expanded if an increase in frequency of at least 2-fold after treatment relative to C1D1 was found, and a pseudocount of 0.5 was applied to clones undetected at baseline. Clones with 0 or 1 copy at C1D1 were defined as singleton clones, while clones with 2 or more copies were defined as non-singleton clones. Clones expanded in unsorted samples were assigned a CD4+, CD8+ or unknown annotation through matching of protein sequences in sorted samples from the same patient. Wilcoxon tests on paired samples were used to test changes in diversity from C1D1 to C4D1. TCRdb provides this immuneACCESS table in a form limited to in-frame rearrangements. Some clones are lacking; in checked studies, under half of them reflect an unresolved V gene, and why the rest are absent is not known. D and trimming were read from the DNA, whereas the V and J calls and clone size are those reported in that table. Here the sample has roughly 15,000 clones; roughly 68% occur a single time. The ten largest clones take up around 11% of the sample.

The time point label, as the study defines it: cycle 1 day 1 (C1D1), immediately before nivolumab initiation. All trial patients had relapsed after autologous stem cell transplantation, with cohorts A, B and C differing in prior brentuximab vedotin exposure. The trial cohort included more than 55 patients with relapsed/refractory classical Hodgkin lymphoma, and each patient had a best overall response of complete response, partial response or progressive disease. Trial patients were treated with single-agent nivolumab in the multi-cohort phase II CheckMate 205 trial. An independent review committee assessed best overall response by applying the 2007 International Working Group response criteria. PBMCs from the trial were collected at three points: immediately before nivolumab initiation (C1D1), and during therapy at cycle 2 day 1 and cycle 4 day 1. Peripheral blood was collected in 8 mL Vacutainer Cell Preparation Tubes, from which PBMCs were isolated by centrifugation and then cryopreserved.

Details on this clone: Its cognate antigen has yet to be identified. Nothing much larger sits one base from this clone, and base qualities are not available.

The receptor's source is a human donor with classical Hodgkin lymphoma. The sequencing here drew on peripheral blood mononuclear cells (PBMCs), taken at baseline.

The DNA reads as follows: TGTGCCAGCGAGGATTCTGGAAACACCATATATTTT. Its translation is CASEDSGNTIYF. Here the chain combines TRBV6-5 and TRBJ1-3, with no D gene named confidently. Trimming takes 8 bases from V and 1 base from J, and the germline ends sit 6 bases apart. For CDR1 and CDR2, the germline V gene lists MNHEY and SVGAGI. CDR3 length: 12 amino acids, cysteine to phenylalanine. The DNA shown is the 36-base CDR3, in frame from base 1.